A single T cell receptor (beta chain) is shown here with its context. These data come from a study of blood T cell repertoires in COVID-19. Across the study: Samples came from the United States, Italy and Spain, spanning acute and convalescent COVID-19. Sample material is recorded as cDNA or gDNA derived from T cells, B-cell-depleted T cells, or PBMCs.

Authors' processing steps: Scientists estimated how many nucleated cells there were by amplifying reference gene primers. Here immunoSEQ multiplex PCR was the method, and the copy in TCRdb shows in-frame clones only, minus some. For V, J and clone size, that table is used; D and trimming come from the DNA. Among about 260,000 clones listed, 70% to 90% were seen once. Sequencing was carried out using peripheral blood. The receptor was isolated from a human donor in a cohort sampled during active COVID-19.

CDR3 amino acids: CASSLAGQGPYGYTF. The CDR3 DNA sequence: TGTGCCAGCAGCTTGGCCGGACAGGGTCCTTATGGCTACACCTTC. The V call is TRBV5-6, the J call TRBJ1-2; TRBD1 aligns across 8 bases. CDR1 is SGHDT and CDR2 is YYEEEE in the germline V gene. The CDR3 consists of 15 residues. With 0 bases clipped from V and 5 bases from J, the junction kept 6 bases outside the gene matches. Full variable domain (missing parts from reference TRBV5-6 and TRBJ1-2): DAGVTQSPTHLIKTRGQQVTLRCSPKSGHDTVSWYQQALGQGPQFIFQYYEEEERQRGNFPDRFSGHQFPNYSSELNVNALLLGDSALYLCASSLAGQGPYGYTFGSGTRLTVV.